The 7 T cell receptor beta chains presented below share a single source sample, sequenced in a study of blood T cell repertoires in COVID-19. Clones were read by immunoSEQ multiplex PCR, and TCRdb kept only the in-frame ones, dropping some. Of approximately 150,000 clones detected, about 90% appear once; the ten largest clones hold about 11%. Sequenced sample: PBMCs or T cells enriched from blood (not recorded which). All receptors derive from a man aged 55 to 70 who had recovered from COVID-19.

This clone was seen once. The V call is TRBV6-2 or TRBV6-3, the J call TRBJ1-5; TRBD1 matches at 8 bases. CDR3 length: 19 amino acids. From germline, CDR1 is MNHEY and CDR2 SVGEGT. Unmatched junction bases numbered 16, after V lost 2 bases and J lost 4 bases. The CDR3 DNA is TGTGCCAGCAGTTACCTTCCCAGGGGGCCGGGTTACAGGAATCAGCCCCAGCATTTT. It is translated as CASSYLPRGPGYRNQPQHF.

The rearrangement uses TRBV30 and TRBJ1-5; TRBD1 might be the D (5 bases). Germline V gene sequence: CDR1 GTSNPN, CDR2 SVGIG (reference sequence). The germline V and J ends were trimmed by 0 bases and 0 bases, with 9 bases remaining between them. The CDR3 totals 15 residues. CDR3 sequence reads: CAWSVAGHSNQPQHF. In nucleotides, the CDR3 is TGTGCCTGGAGTGTTGCGGGGCATAGCAATCAGCCCCAGCATTTT.

The table lists this clone with a count of one. The chain couples TRBV29-1 to TRBJ2-3, with 9 nucleotides matching TRBD2. The ends lost 7 bases at V and 5 bases at J; junction bases unmatched: 13. Germline assignment: CDR1 SQVTM and CDR2 ANQGSEA. The CDR3 totals 15 residues. This chain's CDR3 is CSARRASGNKDTQYF. For the CDR3, the DNA is TGCAGCGCCCGGAGGGCTAGCGGGAACAAAGATACGCAGTATTTT.

This clone was seen only once. The chain employs TRBV5-6 and TRBJ2-1; 7 bases agree with TRBD2. The germline V gene encodes CDR1 SGHDT and CDR2 YYEEEE. J gave up 7 bases and V 5 bases, and 18 bases lay outside the gene matches. There are 17 residues in the CDR3. The CDR3 loop is CASRPWMGGGENNEQFF. In DNA form, the CDR3 reads TGTGCCAGCAGGCCCTGGATGGGCGGGGGAGAGAATAATGAGCAGTTCTTC.

The chain links TRBV28 to TRBJ1-5; D may be TRBD1 (5 bases). This CDR3 has 14 amino acids. Trimming removed 7 bases from V and 5 bases from J, with 15 bases in between. CDR1 is MDHEN and CDR2 is SYDVKM in the germline V gene. The CDR3 DNA reads as TGTGCCAGCATGCGCGGGGGGGGAGATCAGCCCCAGCATTTT. Translating gives CASMRGGGDQPQHF.

This clone was observed a single time. The J gene is TRBJ1-5, the V gene TRBV5-8; a weak D match, TRBD1 (6 bases). Germline values: CDR1 SGHTS, CDR2 YDEGEE. The CDR3 sequence is 15 residues long. V was pared by 0 bases and J by 3 bases, with 10 bases between. The CDR3 loop is CASSLARTVNQPQHF. The CDR3 bases are TGTGCCAGCAGCTTGGCCCGGACAGTCAATCAGCCCCAGCATTTT.

CDR3 residues: CATQGIMGTEAFF. The CDR3 DNA follows: TGTGCCACACAGGGTATCATGGGCACTGAAGCTTTCTTT. This chain uses TRBV18 with TRBJ1-1, with a tentative D call TRBD1 (6 bases). CDR1 and CDR2 from the germline V gene are KGHSH and LQKENI. The CDR3 runs to 13 residues. V was cut by 10 bases and J by 4 bases, with 16 bases left in between.